The 14 T cell receptor beta chains below come from one sample, sequenced in a study of shared clonotypes between healthy human individuals. Produced via immunoSEQ multiplex PCR; TCRdb's table is partial and in-frame only. The sample lists approximately 2,000,000 clones, about 94% occurring once. The naive CD8 subset, CD45RO-negative cells positively selected for CCR7, excluded terminally differentiated effector memory CD45RA+ cells. Sequencing was done on a sample of naive CD8+ T cells from PBMCs. Source of these receptors: a man younger than 30 in good health. Some clones in this sample may be carry-over from other donors' samples.

V gene TRBV11-2 combines with J gene TRBJ2-7; 9 nucleotides line up with TRBD2. Trimming at V came to 1 base and at J to 4 bases, leaving 11 bases not matched to a gene. The CDR3 length is 17 residues. CDR1 and CDR2 (germline): SGHAT, FQNNGV. The CDR3 sequence: CASSLATPLAGPYEQYF. The CDR3 coding sequence is TGTGCCAGCAGCTTAGCCACCCCTCTAGCGGGACCATACGAGCAGTACTTC. Supplemented by reference TRBV11-2 and TRBJ2-7, the full variable domain reads EAGVAQSPRYKIIEKRQSVAFWCNPISGHATLYWYQQILGQGPKLLIQFQNNGVVDDSQLPKDRFSAERLKGVDSTLKIQPAKLEDSAVYLCASSLATPLAGPYEQYFGPGTRLTVT.

The chain combines TRBV9 with TRBJ2-5; D is ambiguous. The CDR3 has 12 residues. Trimming pared 3 bases from V and 5 bases from J, leaving 8 bases between. Germline V CDR1 and CDR2: SGDLS, YYNGEE. The CDR3 loop reads CASSGYSETQYF. The DNA of the CDR3 is TGTGCCAGCAGCGGGTACTCGGAGACCCAGTACTTC.

This rearrangement joins TRBV4-1 to TRBJ2-7; TRBD1 might be the D (5 bases). V was cut by 1 base and J by 1 base, with 14 bases left in between. The CDR3 spans 16 residues. The V gene's germline CDR1 is MGHRA and CDR2 YSYEKL. This chain's CDR3 is CASSQGRQGGSYEQYF. CDR3 nucleotides: TGCGCCAGCAGCCAAGGGCGCCAGGGCGGATCCTACGAGCAGTACTTC.

The J gene is TRBJ2-1, the V gene TRBV10-2; a possible D gene is TRBD2 (5 bases). V was clipped by 8 bases and J by 0 bases, with 14 bases between them. CDR3 length: 15 amino acids. The germline V gene has CDR1 WSHSY and CDR2 SAAADI. This CDR3 is CASQLARSSYNEQFF. CDR3 nucleotides: TGCGCCAGCCAGTTAGCGCGGAGCTCCTACAATGAGCAGTTCTTC.

To note about this clone: A read error may account for a junction end that differs from germline. CDR3 nucleotide sequence: TGTGCCAGCAGCCTAGACCCCGTGGGCGGTACAACAGATACGCAGTATTTT. Amino acids: CASSLDPVGGTTDTQYF. The rearrangement joins TRBV11-3 to TRBJ2-3; D gene uncertain. Germline CDR1 SGHNT, CDR2 YENEEA. This CDR3 comprises 17 residues.

The chain carries TRBV11-2 and TRBJ2-1; the D gene is possibly TRBD2 (5 bases). The V gene's germline CDR1 is SGHAT and CDR2 FQNNGV. The CDR3 extends over 16 amino acids. Trimming pared 5 bases from V and 5 bases from J, leaving 19 bases between. CDR3: CASSHRLRGVDNEQFF. In nucleotides, the CDR3 is TGTGCCAGCAGCCACCGGCTCCGGGGAGTTGACAATGAGCAGTTCTTC. Full variable domain (rest looked up from reference TRBV11-2 and TRBJ2-1): EAGVAQSPRYKIIEKRQSVAFWCNPISGHATLYWYQQILGQGPKLLIQFQNNGVVDDSQLPKDRFSAERLKGVDSTLKIQPAKLEDSAVYLCASSHRLRGVDNEQFFGPGTRLTVL.

The count of this clone is one. V is TRBV6-5 and J is TRBJ1-2; 8 nucleotides agree with TRBD1. The CDR3 consists of 14 residues. Germline trimming cut 5 bases from V and 6 bases from J; bases unmatched to any gene: 8. Germline CDR1 reads MNHEY; CDR2 reads SVGAGI. The DNA of the CDR3 is TGTGCCAGCAGTACCCGGGAACAGGGGGATGGCTACACCTTC. Its protein is CASSTREQGDGYTF.

The gene calls are TRBV27 and TRBJ2-7; 9 nucleotides align to TRBD2. The V gene's germline CDR1 is MNHEY and CDR2 SMNVEV (reference sequence). This CDR3 is 16 amino acids long. The V segment lost 5 bases and the J segment 6 bases; nucleotides outside the gene matches: 14. The CDR3 loop reads CASSPSAGTSLFEQYF. The CDR3 coding sequence is TGTGCCAGCAGTCCCTCGGCCGGGACTAGCCTTTTCGAGCAGTACTTC.

As for this clone: Other nucleotide sequences in the sample specify the same CDR3. The chain joins TRBV27 to TRBJ2-7, with 10 bases aligning to TRBD1. CDR1 is MNHEY, CDR2 SMNVEV, per germline (reference sequence). This CDR3 has 14 amino acids. V shed 6 bases and J 4 bases; nucleotides not matched to a gene: 6. The CDR3 here is CASSPGQGFYEQYF. The CDR3, as DNA: TGTGCCAGCAGCCCGGGACAGGGGTTTTACGAGCAGTACTTC.

In its sample, this clone was seen many times. The J gene is TRBJ1-1, the V gene TRBV28, with a weak D call TRBD1 (5 bases). CDR1 and CDR2 from the germline V gene are MDHEN and SYDVKM. The CDR3 contains 14 residues. Trimming stripped 6 bases from V and 6 bases from J, with 17 bases between. CDR3 protein: CASSLSRGSAEAFF. CDR3 DNA sequence: TGTGCCAGCAGCCTTTCGAGGGGCAGCGCTGAAGCTTTCTTT.

The chain combines TRBV19 with TRBJ1-4, with 9 bases aligning to TRBD1. The junction had 16 bases not matched to a gene; V was cut back by 5 bases and J by 9 bases. The CDR3 runs to 17 residues. Germline CDR1 is LNHDA and CDR2 is SQIVND (reference sequence). The CDR3 region is CASSPSLQGAALQKLFF. The CDR3 coding sequence is TGTGCCAGTAGTCCGTCTCTACAGGGGGCGGCCCTTCAAAAACTGTTTTTT.

The rearrangement joins TRBV28 to TRBJ2-7; 9 nucleotides agree with TRBD1. Germline lookup yields CDR1 MDHEN and CDR2 SYDVKM. The CDR3 length is 19 residues. Trimming at V came to 4 bases and at J to 0 bases, leaving 16 bases not matched to a gene. The CDR3 DNA sequence: TGTGCCAGCAGTTGGACGACAGGGGGAGATAGGGATGCCTCCTACGAGCAGTACTTC. Translated: CASSWTTGGDRDASYEQYF.

In regard to this clone: Other nucleotide sequences from this sample produce the same CDR3. The genes are TRBV6-5 and TRBJ1-1, with a weak D call TRBD1 (5 bases). This CDR3 comprises 14 residues. Trimming cost V 0 bases and J 2 bases, with 7 bases left between them. Germline V CDR1 and CDR2: MNHEY, SVGAGI. CDR3 region: CASSYSTGNTEAFF. CDR3 nucleotide sequence: TGTGCCAGCAGTTACTCTACAGGAAACACTGAAGCTTTCTTT.

The chain recombines TRBV9 with TRBJ2-7, with 11 bases matching TRBD2. The J segment lost 2 bases and the V segment lost 3 bases, leaving 10 bases of the junction unmatched. The CDR3 contains 17 residues. The germline V gene encodes CDR1 SGDLS and CDR2 YYNGEE. Here the CDR3 DNA reads TGTGCCAGCAGCGCCAACTCCGGGACTAGCGGAACCTACGAGCAGTACTTC. Its translation is CASSANSGTSGTYEQYF.